The 16 T cell receptor beta chains given below trace back to one sample, sequenced in a study of T-cell memory formation after mild COVID-19 (dated by TCRdb to the early 2020s). Libraries were prepared through 5' RACE. Sequencing took place on an Illumina NovaSeq 6000. TCRdb reprocessed the public reads (quality trimming at Q25 with fastp, clone calling with MiXCR) and kept in-frame beta chains. Records with the same CDR3 protein are collapsed into one entry carrying the most frequent genes and DNA. This sample is represented by around 410,000 distinct CDR3 sequences; around 22% of them were singletons. Of the sample, over 10% falls within the top ten clones. The material sequenced was PBMCs or a T cell subset sorted from them (not recorded which). The receptors were sampled from an adult woman who had mild COVID-19 (a few samples of this study predate the infection). The sample titles of this study are shuffled in the database, so cell type and time point are left out; the donor was told from shared clones.

This clonotype was seen more than once but under ten times. CDR3 coding DNA: TGCAGTGCCCCGGGACTAGCGGCCTACAATGAGCAGTTCTTC. Its protein is CSAPGLAAYNEQFF. This rearrangement joins TRBV20-1 to TRBJ2-1; 11 bases are shared with TRBD2. J lost 2 bases, V lost 6 bases, and 3 bases had no gene match. Germline CDR1 and CDR2: DFQATT and SNEGSKA (reference sequence). The CDR3 sequence is 14 residues long.

The chain has TRBV20-1 and TRBJ1-2, with unresolved D. The CDR3 is 12 residues long. With 5 bases removed from V and 7 bases from J, the gap between germline ends came to 14 bases. Germline CDR1 DFQATT, CDR2 SNEGSKA (reference sequence). The CDR3 nucleotides are TGCAGTGCTTATAGCCCTACTGGTGGCTACACCTTC. It is translated as CSAYSPTGGYTF.

Only a few counts were recorded for this clonotype. The rearrangement joins TRBV28 to TRBJ2-7; D gene uncertain. The CDR3 covers 13 residues. CDR1 MDHEN and CDR2 SYDVKM come from the germline V gene. The V end was cut by 2 bases, the J end by 2 bases, with 7 bases between. Here the CDR3 reads CASSLGSTYEQYF. CDR3 DNA sequence: TGTGCCAGCAGTTTAGGGTCTACCTACGAGCAGTACTTC. Looking up the rest from reference TRBV28 and TRBJ2-7 gives the full variable domain: DVKVTQSSRYLVKRTGEKVFLECVQDMDHENMFWYRQDPGLGLRLIYFSYDVKMKEKGDIPEGYSVSREKKERFSLILESASTNQTSMYLCASSLGSTYEQYFGPGTRLTVT.

This chain uses TRBV7-6 with TRBJ2-7, with no clear D. Between the trimmed V and J ends, which lost 5 bases and 3 bases, there was a span of 14 bases. The germline V gene encodes CDR1 SGHVS and CDR2 FNYEAQ. The CDR3 spans 14 residues. The CDR3 DNA reads as TGTGCCAGCAGCCCTAGTGCGGCAAACTACGAGCAGTACTTC. As protein: CASSPSAANYEQYF.

This clonotype was detected only a few times. V and J are TRBV7-9 and TRBJ2-1; the match to TRBD2 covers 9 bases. Germline CDR1 SEHNR, CDR2 FQNEAQ (reference sequence). The CDR3 runs 16 residues. Trimming at V came to 0 bases and at J to 5 bases, leaving 5 bases not matched to a gene. CDR3 DNA sequence: TGTGCCAGCAGCTTAGCATCTAGCGGGGAAGACAATGAGCAGTTCTTC. It specifies CASSLASSGEDNEQFF.

The genes are TRBV27 and TRBJ1-2; D is possibly TRBD1 (5 bases). The CDR3 spans 13 residues. The germline V and J ends were trimmed by 5 bases and 6 bases, with 13 bases remaining between them. The germline gives CDR1 MNHEY, CDR2 SMNVEV (reference sequence). The CDR3 protein is CASSRPGRNGYTF. CDR3 in DNA: TGTGCCAGCAGTCGTCCAGGGCGGAATGGCTACACCTTC.

In its sample, this clonotype was seen once. This likely comes from a read error, as the CDR3 has no conserved phenylalanine or tryptophan at its end. The CDR3 reads CASSSTSRASEQFL. CDR3 bases: TGTGCCAGCAGTTCCACCTCACGTGCGAGTGAGCAGTTCCTC. The V call is TRBV6-5, the J call TRBJ2-1; D not certain. CDR3 length: 14 amino acids. Per the germline V gene, CDR1 is MNHEY and CDR2 is SVGAGI. Between the trimmed V and J ends, which lost 4 bases and 9 bases, there was a span of 16 bases.

This clonotype turned up a few times. The V call is TRBV12-3 or TRBV12-4, the J call TRBJ1-1; D is perhaps TRBD1 (6 bases). This CDR3 has 15 residues. V dropped 7 bases and J dropped 1 base, with 16 bases sitting between them. CDR3 residues: CASNPNQGSNTEAFF. The CDR3 DNA sequence: TGTGCCAGCAATCCCAACCAGGGGTCGAACACTGAAGCTTTCTTT.

This clonotype has a handful of counts. V usage is TRBV6-2 or TRBV6-3 and J usage is TRBJ2-1; D perhaps matches TRBD1 (6 bases). From germline, CDR1 is MNHEY and CDR2 SVGEGT. The CDR3 is 14 amino acids. Trimming removed 8 bases at V and 1 base at J, with 12 bases between. CDR3 residues: CASRRGISYNEQFF. For the CDR3, the DNA is TGTGCCAGCCGAAGGGGGATATCCTACAATGAGCAGTTCTTC.

The chain employs TRBV4-1 and TRBJ1-2; TRBD1 agrees at 8 bases. Trimming cost V 3 bases and J 7 bases; bases outside gene matches: 1. Germline V gives CDR1 MGHRA, CDR2 YSYEKL. There are 12 residues in the CDR3. CDR3 region: CASSHGQGGYTF. As DNA, the CDR3 is TGCGCCAGCAGCCATGGACAGGGTGGCTACACCTTC.

This clonotype was counted between two and nine times. CDR3 sequence: CATSRGGTSGATGELFF. The CDR3 DNA is TGTGCCACCAGCAGAGGAGGGACTAGCGGAGCCACCGGGGAGCTGTTTTTT. The chain employs TRBV15 and TRBJ2-2; 11 nucleotides agree with TRBD2. The junction had 5 bases not matched to a gene; V was cut back by 1 base and J by 4 bases. From germline, CDR1 is LNHNV and CDR2 YYDKDF (reference sequence). This CDR3 comprises 17 residues.

This clonotype was picked up a small number of times. CDR3 nucleotide sequence: TGTGCCAGCAGTTACATAAATGAGCAGTTCTTC. Its protein product is CASSYINEQFF. V is TRBV6-2 or TRBV6-3 and J is TRBJ2-1, with D hard to call. Per germline, CDR1 MNHEY and CDR2 SVGEGT. Trimming removed 2 bases from V and 7 bases from J, with 3 bases in between. CDR3 length: 11 residues.

The chain is built from TRBV9 and TRBJ2-3; no firm D call. The CDR3 has 14 residues. Germline V gene data show CDR1 as SGDLS and CDR2 as YYNGEE. Trimming took off 0 bases at V and 2 bases at J, with 7 bases between the two ends. The CDR3 sequence is CASSVGSHTDTQYF. CDR3 bases: TGTGCCAGCAGCGTAGGTAGCCACACAGATACGCAGTATTTT.

This clonotype turned up a few times. This CDR3 is CASSLAPRQPGELFF. Written as DNA, the CDR3 is TGTGCCAGCAGCTTAGCGCCCCGACAGCCCGGGGAGCTGTTTTTT. This rearrangement joins TRBV7-9 to TRBJ2-2; D possibly corresponds to TRBD1 (5 bases). This CDR3 is 15 amino acids long. Trimming pared 0 bases from V and 6 bases from J, leaving 11 bases between. Germline V gene lookup returns CDR1 SEHNR and CDR2 FQNEAQ (reference sequence).

This chain uses TRBV20-1 with TRBJ2-5; D gene unclear. V dropped 3 bases and J dropped 4 bases, with 12 bases sitting between them. The CDR3 is 13 residues long. The germline gives CDR1 DFQATT, CDR2 SNEGSKA (reference sequence). The CDR3: CSASSASLETQYF. DNA of the CDR3: TGCAGTGCTAGTTCCGCTAGTCTAGAGACCCAGTACTTC.

V usage is TRBV7-9 and J usage is TRBJ2-7; possible D gene TRBD1, 6 bases. The length of the CDR3 is 14 residues. The germline V gene encodes CDR1 SEHNR and CDR2 FQNEAQ (reference sequence). V lost 5 bases to trimming and J lost 5 bases, with 16 bases between them. The chain's CDR3 is CASSQTAGVDEQYF. The CDR3 DNA sequence: TGTGCCAGCAGCCAAACAGCAGGGGTAGACGAGCAGTACTTC.